A single sample gave rise to the 9 T cell receptor beta chains below, sequenced in a study of T-cell memory formation after mild COVID-19. MiXCR was run by TCRdb on the 5' RACE reads, yielding one entry per CDR3 protein. The sample contains around 200,000 distinct CDR3 sequences, approximately 18% of which appear only once. Sequenced: PBMCs or a T cell subset sorted from them (not recorded which). The receptors originated from a man aged 18 to 30 who had mild COVID-19 (a few samples of this study predate the infection). Cell type and time point are not known.

This clonotype was counted ten times or more. The chain has TRBV4-2 and TRBJ2-2, with 13 bases that match TRBD2. The ends lost 8 bases at V and 6 bases at J; junction bases unmatched: 6. From germline, CDR1 is LGHNA and CDR2 YNFKEQ. This CDR3 has 15 amino acids. The CDR3 DNA follows: TGTGCCAGCGGACTAGCGGGGGCCTCGGCCGGGGAGCTGTTTTTT. Translated, it gives CASGLAGASAGELFF.

This clonotype was observed at least ten times. The CDR3: CASSGQLLYGYTF. The CDR3 bases are TGTGCCAGCAGTGGACAGTTACTTTATGGCTACACCTTC. This chain connects TRBV6-6 to TRBJ1-2; D is perhaps TRBD1 (6 bases). Trimming took off 5 bases at V and 5 bases at J, with 12 bases between the two ends. Germline-derived CDR1 and CDR2 are MNHNY and SVGAGI (reference sequence). CDR3 length: 13 residues.

The chain links TRBV7-3 to TRBJ2-1; 12 positions agree with TRBD2. Germline loops: CDR1 SGHTA, CDR2 FQGTGA. The CDR3 runs to 16 residues. With V trimmed by 5 bases and J by 9 bases, 11 bases remained unmatched. CDR3: CASSPTSGGFGGEQFF. As DNA, the CDR3 is TGTGCCAGCAGCCCCACTAGCGGGGGGTTTGGGGGTGAGCAGTTCTTC.

The J gene is TRBJ2-5, the V gene TRBV7-2; possibly TRBD1 for D (6 bases). There are 13 residues in the CDR3. The V and J ends lost 4 bases and 3 bases respectively, with 9 bases between them. Germline V gene lookup returns CDR1 SGHTA and CDR2 FQGNSA. CDR3 sequence reads: CASSSGVEETQYF. The CDR3 nucleotides read TGTGCCAGCAGCTCAGGGGTGGAAGAGACCCAGTACTTC.

The rearrangement joins TRBV9 to TRBJ1-1, with 7 bases that match TRBD1. V shed 1 base, J shed 2 bases, and the junction held 8 bases outside the gene matches. Germline assignment: CDR1 SGDLS and CDR2 YYNGEE. There are 16 residues in the CDR3. CDR3 region: CASSVSVTGQNTEAFF. CDR3 DNA sequence: TGTGCCAGCAGCGTAAGTGTGACAGGGCAAAACACTGAAGCTTTCTTT. The full variable domain, in which reference TRBV9 and TRBJ1-1 provide the parts outside the CDR3, is DSGVTQTPKHLITATGQRVTLRCSPRSGDLSVYWYQQSLDQGLQFLIQYYNGEERAKGNILERFSAQQFPDLHSELNLSSLELGDSALYFCASSVSVTGQNTEAFFGQGTRLTVV.

This rearrangement joins TRBV10-1 to TRBJ2-1, with 7 nucleotides matching TRBD2. CDR1 and CDR2 from the germline V gene are WNHNN and SYGVQD (reference sequence). The CDR3 loop spans 13 amino acids. J gave up 15 bases and V 11 bases, and 19 bases lay outside the gene matches. CDR3 amino acids: CAAQASGVSYRFF. DNA for the CDR3: TGCGCCGCCCAGGCCAGCGGGGTGTCGTATCGGTTCTTC.

The genes are TRBV5-1 and TRBJ2-3; TRBD2 matches 8 bases. Germline CDR1 is SGHRS and CDR2 is YFSETQ. With V trimmed by 4 bases and J by 6 bases, 10 bases remained unmatched. The CDR3 sequence is 15 residues long. The CDR3 DNA reads as TGCGCCAGCAGCCCCAACGGGGGGGGGAGTGATACGCAGTATTTT. This codes for CASSPNGGGSDTQYF.

The sample holds a few counts of this clonotype. The chain links TRBV4-2 to TRBJ2-2; TRBD1 matches 10 bases. The CDR3 consists of 15 residues. J lost 4 bases, V lost 3 bases, and 2 bases had no gene match. Germline V gene lookup returns CDR1 LGHNA and CDR2 YNFKEQ. In DNA, the CDR3 is TGTGCCAGCAGCCAGGGGACAGGGGCCACCGGGGAGCTGTTTTTT. Protein sequence: CASSQGTGATGELFF.

V gene TRBV7-9 combines with J gene TRBJ2-1; 10 bases agree with TRBD2. The CDR3 spans 17 residues. CDR1 and CDR2 (germline): SEHNR, FQNEAQ (reference sequence). Trimming removed 2 bases from V and 4 bases from J; junction bases left unmatched: 8. The CDR3 DNA sequence: TGTGCCAGCAGCTTACGGGTTAGCGGGGGGATATACAATGAGCAGTTCTTC. Translating gives CASSLRVSGGIYNEQFF.